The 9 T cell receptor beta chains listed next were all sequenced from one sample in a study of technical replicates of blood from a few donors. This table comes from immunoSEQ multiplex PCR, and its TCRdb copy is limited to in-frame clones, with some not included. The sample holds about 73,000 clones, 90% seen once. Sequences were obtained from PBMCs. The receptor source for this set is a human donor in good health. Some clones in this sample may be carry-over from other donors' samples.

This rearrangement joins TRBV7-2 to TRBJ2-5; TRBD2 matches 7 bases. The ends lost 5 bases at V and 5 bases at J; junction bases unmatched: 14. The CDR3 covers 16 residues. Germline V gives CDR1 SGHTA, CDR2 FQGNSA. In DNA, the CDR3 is TGTGCCAGCAGCCAAACTGCGGGAGTGGTTTGGGAGACCCAGTACTTC. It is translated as CASSQTAGVVWETQYF.

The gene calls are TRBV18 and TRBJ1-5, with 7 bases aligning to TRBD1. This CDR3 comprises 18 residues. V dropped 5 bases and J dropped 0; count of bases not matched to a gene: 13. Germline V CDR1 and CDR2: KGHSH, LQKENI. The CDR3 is CASSERDSGGSSNQPQHF. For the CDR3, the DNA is TGTGCCAGCTCAGAGAGGGACAGCGGGGGTAGTAGCAATCAGCCCCAGCATTTT.

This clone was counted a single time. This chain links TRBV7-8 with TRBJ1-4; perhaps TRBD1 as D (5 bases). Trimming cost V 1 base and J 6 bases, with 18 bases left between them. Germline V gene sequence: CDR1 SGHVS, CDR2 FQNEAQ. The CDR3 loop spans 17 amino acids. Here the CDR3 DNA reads TGTGCCAGCAGCTTAGTTTCCCAGAAGGGGCTCCATGAAAAACTGTTTTTT. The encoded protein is CASSLVSQKGLHEKLFF.

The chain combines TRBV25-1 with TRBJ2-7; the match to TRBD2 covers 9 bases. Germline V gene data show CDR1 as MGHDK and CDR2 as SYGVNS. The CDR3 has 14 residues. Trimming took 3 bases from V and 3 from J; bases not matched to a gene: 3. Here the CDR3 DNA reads TGTGCCAGCAGTGATATGACTAGCGGCTACGAGCAGTACTTC. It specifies CASSDMTSGYEQYF.

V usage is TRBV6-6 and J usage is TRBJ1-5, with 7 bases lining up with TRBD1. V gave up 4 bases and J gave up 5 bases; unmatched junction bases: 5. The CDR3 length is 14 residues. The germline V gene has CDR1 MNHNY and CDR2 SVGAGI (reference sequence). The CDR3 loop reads CASSFPQGYQPQHF. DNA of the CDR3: TGTGCCAGCAGTTTCCCACAGGGGTATCAGCCCCAGCATTTT.

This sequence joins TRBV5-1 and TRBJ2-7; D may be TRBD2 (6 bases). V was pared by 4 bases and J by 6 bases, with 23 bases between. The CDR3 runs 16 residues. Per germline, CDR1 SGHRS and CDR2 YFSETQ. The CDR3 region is CASSPTPGVGKSEQYF. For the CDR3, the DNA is TGCGCCAGCAGCCCGACCCCGGGGGTGGGTAAGTCCGAGCAGTACTTC.

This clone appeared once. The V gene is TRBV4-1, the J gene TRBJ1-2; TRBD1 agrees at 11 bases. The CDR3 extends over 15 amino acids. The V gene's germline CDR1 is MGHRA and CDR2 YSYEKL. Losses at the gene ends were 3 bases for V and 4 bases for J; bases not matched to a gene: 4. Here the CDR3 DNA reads TGCGCCAGCAGCCAGGACAGGGGGCTGGGCTATGGCTACACCTTC. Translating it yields CASSQDRGLGYGYTF.

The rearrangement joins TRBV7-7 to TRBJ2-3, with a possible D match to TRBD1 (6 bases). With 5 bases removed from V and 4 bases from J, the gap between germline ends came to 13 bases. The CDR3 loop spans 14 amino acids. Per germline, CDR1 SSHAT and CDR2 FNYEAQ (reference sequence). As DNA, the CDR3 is TGTGCCAGCAGCCATCTAGGACAGCCAGATACGCAGTATTTT. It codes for CASSHLGQPDTQYF.

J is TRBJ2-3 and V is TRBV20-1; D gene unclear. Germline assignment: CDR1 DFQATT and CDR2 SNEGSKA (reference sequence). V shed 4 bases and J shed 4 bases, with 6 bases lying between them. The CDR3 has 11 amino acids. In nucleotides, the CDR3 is TGCAGTGCTATGTCCGCAGATACGCAGTATTTT. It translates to CSAMSADTQYF.